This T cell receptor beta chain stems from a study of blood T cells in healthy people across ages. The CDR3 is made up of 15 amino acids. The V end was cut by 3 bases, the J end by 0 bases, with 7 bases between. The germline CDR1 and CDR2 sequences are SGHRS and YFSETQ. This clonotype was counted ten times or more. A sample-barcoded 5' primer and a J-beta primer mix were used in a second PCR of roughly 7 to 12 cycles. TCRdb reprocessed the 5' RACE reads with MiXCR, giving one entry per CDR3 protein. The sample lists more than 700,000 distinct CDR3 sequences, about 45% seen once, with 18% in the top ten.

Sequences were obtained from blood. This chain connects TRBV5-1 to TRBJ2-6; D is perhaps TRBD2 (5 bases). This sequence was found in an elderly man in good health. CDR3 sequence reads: CASSSGNSGANVLTF. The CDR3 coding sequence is TGCGCCAGCAGCTCGGGAAACTCTGGGGCCAACGTCCTGACTTTC.